One sample yielded the 9 T cell receptor beta chains listed below, sequenced in a study of vaccination and CD4 T cells after COVID-19. These receptors' antigens are unknown. Regarding treatment: approximately nine-day PBMC culture with coronavirus spike peptide pools or control peptides (ViraFEST assay). The study sequenced cultured CD4+ T cell DNA using the Oncomine TCR Beta short-read assay. Using its own MiXCR run on the PCR reads, TCRdb lists one record per CDR3 protein. Of 8,500 to 13,000 distinct CDR3 sequences detected, around 60% appear once; the ten largest clones hold about 37%. The sample was CD4+ T cells from blood, cultured in vitro. The receptors were gathered from a human donor who had recovered from COVID-19.

The J gene is TRBJ1-2, the V gene TRBV30; D is possibly TRBD1 (5 bases). Germline values: CDR1 GTSNPN, CDR2 SVGIG (reference sequence). The V end lost 2 bases, the J end lost 3 bases, and 7 bases lay between the germline ends. This CDR3 spans 12 amino acids. Written as DNA, the CDR3 is TGTGCCTGGAGTCGGGGGGACTATGGCTACACCTTC. Translating it yields CAWSRGDYGYTF.

The CDR3 region has the DNA TGTGCCAGCGGGACATCCAACTATGGCTACACCTTC. Amino acid sequence: CASGTSNYGYTF. The chain has TRBV2 and TRBJ1-2, with a tentative D call TRBD1 (6 bases). Germline lookup yields CDR1 SNHLY and CDR2 FYNNEI. V dropped 8 bases and J dropped 2 bases, with 9 bases sitting between them. CDR3 size: 12 residues.

The chain is built from TRBV5-4 and TRBJ1-2; 8 bases fit TRBD1. Germline trimming cut 5 bases from V and 7 bases from J; bases unmatched to any gene: 13. This CDR3 has 15 amino acids. The germline V gene encodes CDR1 SGHNT and CDR2 YYREEE (reference sequence). CDR3 amino acids: CASRAAQDRVLGYTF. CDR3 nucleotide sequence: TGTGCCAGCAGAGCTGCCCAGGACAGGGTGCTTGGCTACACCTTC.

The chain has TRBV20-1 and TRBJ2-7; no reliable D call. Trimming cost V 5 bases and J 2 bases, with 10 bases left between them. The CDR3 extends over 12 amino acids. CDR1 is DFQATT and CDR2 is SNEGSKA in the germline V gene (reference sequence). The CDR3 nucleotides read TGCAGTGCTGTAGACGGTCCCTACGAGCAGTACTTC. Its protein is CSAVDGPYEQYF.

The chain couples TRBV6-9 to TRBJ1-2; no clear D. The V and J ends lost 5 bases and 0 bases respectively, with 13 bases between them. The V gene's germline CDR1 is MNHGY and CDR2 SVAAGI. The CDR3 sequence is 15 residues long. CDR3 sequence reads: CASSGLRAANYGYTF. The CDR3 coding sequence is TGTGCCAGCAGTGGCTTACGGGCAGCTAACTATGGCTACACCTTC.

The chain uses TRBV10-3 and TRBJ1-5; D may be TRBD1 (5 bases). Trimming took 1 base from V and 2 from J, leaving 9 bases between them. This CDR3 contains 15 residues. Germline CDR1 is ENHRY and CDR2 is SYGVKD. CDR3 loop: CAISEYGGGNQPQHF. The CDR3, as DNA: TGTGCCATCAGTGAGTATGGGGGGGGCAATCAGCCCCAGCATTTT.

This chain links TRBV27 with TRBJ1-2; 9 nucleotides align to TRBD1. The J segment lost 6 bases and the V segment lost 7 bases, leaving 9 bases of the junction unmatched. CDR3 length equals 14 residues. Germline CDR1 reads MNHEY; CDR2 reads SMNVEV (reference sequence). The CDR3: CASKRGQGRDGYTF. In nucleotides, the CDR3 is TGTGCCAGCAAGAGAGGACAGGGGCGCGATGGCTACACCTTC.

This chain joins TRBV20-1 and TRBJ1-1, with D perhaps TRBD1 (5 bases). The CDR3 has 13 amino acids. Germline V gene sequence: CDR1 DFQATT, CDR2 SNEGSKA (reference sequence). Trimming stripped 6 bases from V and 10 bases from J, with 21 bases between. CDR3 DNA: TGCAGTGCCCTCGTCGGGGGGGGTATAGGAGCTTTCTTT. It specifies CSALVGGGIGAFF.

The chain is built from TRBV27 and TRBJ1-5, with a possible D match to TRBD1 (5 bases). This CDR3 contains 14 residues. CDR1 is MNHEY, CDR2 SMNVEV, per germline (reference sequence). Trimming pared 5 bases from V and 3 bases from J, leaving 11 bases between. CDR3 nucleotides: TGTGCCAGCAGTGAATGGGGGGACAATCAGCCCCAGCATTTT. Encoded protein: CASSEWGDNQPQHF.